The sequence of this T cell receptor (beta chain) was determined in a study of Ad26.COV2.S vaccination and SARS-CoV-2 variants (dated by TCRdb to the early 2020s). About the study as a whole: TCRbeta repertoire sequencing served as the tool for gauging how specific and how broad the SARS-CoV-2-reactive T cell receptors were following Ad26.COV2.S vaccination. A total of approximately 30 samples were included in the TCR-sequenced set, comprising around 19 Ad26.COV2.S vaccine recipients, 5 placebo recipients and 8 SARS-CoV-2 convalescent individuals. On the study overall, not on this receptor specifically: According to the authors, total T cell responses may have been underestimated by the TCR breadth and depth analyses. Vaccine and placebo recipients had comparable non-spike TCR breadth, which fits with the vaccine containing only spike. Substantial breadth of spike-specific CD8+ and CD4+ T cell responses was reported after vaccination. Ad26.COV2.S recipients had higher spike-specific TCR breadth than placebo recipients (P = 0.0014).

The immunoSEQ Assay was used to sequence TCRbeta CDR3 regions. After extraction, genomic DNA underwent amplification by bias-controlled multiplex PCR, followed by high-throughput sequencing. In the paper's pipeline: Collapsing and filtering of sequences were performed to quantify the absolute abundance of each unique TCRbeta CDR3 region. T cell fraction was estimated by normalizing TCRbeta template counts to usable DNA, which was measured by amplifying reference genes present in all nucleated cells. Repertoire TCRs were annotated as SARS-CoV-2-specific by exact matching of V gene, CDR3 amino acid sequence and J gene to a known reactive TCR set. The reference SARS-CoV-2 TCR set was obtained from MIRA and was filtered for enrichment in COVID-19-positive ImmuneCODE repertoires, whereby public or cross-reactive TCRs were removed. Using the MIRA antigens, annotated TCRs were further analysed by specific ORF or by position within an ORF. Breadth was defined as annotated unique rearrangements over total unique productive rearrangements; depth was the summed frequency of those rearrangements. Two-sided Wilcoxon rank-sum tests were applied when comparing TCR breadth between groups. TCRdb re-hosts the immuneACCESS table, in-frame sequences only. Its copies lack some clones; in the studies checked, an unresolved V gene accounts for under half of them, and the cause for the rest is not known. V and J calls plus clone size are reproduced from that table; the DNA served to infer D and trimming. Here the sample has 300,000 to 400,000 clones; roughly nine tenths occur a single time. 3.9% of the sample lies in the top ten.

The CDR3 numbers 15 residues from cysteine through phenylalanine. CDR3 DNA only is kept here, 45 bases in frame from base 1. CDR1 and CDR2 were assigned from the germline V gene (reference sequence) as LNHDA and SQIVND. The V and J ends are trimmed by 6 bases and 8 bases, leaving 22 bases between them. As for this clone: This receptor's antigen is unknown. No much larger clonotype is one base removed from it; base qualities were not supplied.

This specimen's time point label, per the study, means: individuals recovered from natural SARS-CoV-2 infection. The sequence is built from TRBV19 and TRBJ1-2, and TRBD1 may be the D gene, going by 6 matching bases. The TCR originated in a human donor who had recovered from COVID-19. The material sequenced was peripheral blood, taken after recovery from COVID-19. The CDR3 has the sequence CASSAPGGQVRGYTF. The DNA sequence reads TGTGCCAGTAGCGCACCCGGGGGGCAAGTTAGGGGCTACACCTTC.